Below are 17 T cell receptor beta chains sequenced from a single sample in a study of radiotherapy plus CTLA-4 blockade in lung cancer. Method: immunoSEQ multiplex PCR; TCRdb's copy keeps in-frame clones and lacks some. Here the sample spans 23,000 or so clones, over 55% being singletons. The starting material was peripheral blood, obtained from a patient treated with radiotherapy plus ipilimumab. These receptors originate from a human donor with non-small cell lung cancer whose response to radiotherapy plus ipilimumab could not be evaluated.

The chain employs TRBV9 and TRBJ2-5; 7 nucleotides line up with TRBD1. The last part of the DNA fits TRBJ2-7 better; the J call may be wrong. The length of the CDR3 is 15 residues. Germline V gives CDR1 SGDLS, CDR2 YYNGEE. The CDR3 sequence is CASSAGRTGAYEQYF. The CDR3 DNA sequence: TGTGCCAGCAGCGCCGGAAGGACAGGAGCCTACGAGCAGTACTTC.

The table lists this clone with a count of one. The J gene is TRBJ2-5, the V gene TRBV19; the D is unclear. The CDR3 runs 15 residues. Trimming removed 0 bases from V and 7 bases from J, with 15 bases in between. Germline CDR1 is LNHDA and CDR2 is SQIVND (reference sequence). In DNA, the CDR3 is TGTGCCAGTAGTATAGATGCTAGTCAAGCAATGACCCAGTACTTC. Translation: CASSIDASQAMTQYF.

The count of this clone is one. The junction departs from germline at one end; a sequencing error may be responsible. This chain uses TRBV7-7 with TRBJ2-1, with 9 bases aligning to TRBD1. Germline V gene data show CDR1 as SSHAT and CDR2 as FNYEAQ (reference sequence). The CDR3 length is 14 residues. CDR3 sequence reads: CASSLTGGADEQFF. CDR3 nucleotides: TGTGCTAGCAGCCTCACAGGGGGCGCGGATGAGCAGTTCTTC.

The chain uses TRBV15 and TRBJ1-4; D possibly corresponds to TRBD1 (6 bases). The germline V and J ends were trimmed by 0 bases and 8 bases, with 16 bases remaining between them. In germline, CDR1 is LNHNV, CDR2 YYDKDF (reference sequence). The CDR3 runs 16 residues. The CDR3 DNA sequence: TGTGCCACCAGCAGAGATTGGCAGGGGCTCGGGGAAAAACTGTTTTTT. Translated: CATSRDWQGLGEKLFF. Complete variable domain (other parts from reference TRBV15 and TRBJ1-4): DAMVIQNPRYQVTQFGKPVTLSCSQTLNHNVMYWYQQKSSQAPKLLFHYYDKDFNNEADTPDNFQSRRPNTSFCFLDIRSPGLGDTAMYLCATSRDWQGLGEKLFFGSGTQLSVL.

This chain joins TRBV5-6 and TRBJ1-2; the D gene is possibly TRBD1 (6 bases). CDR1 and CDR2 from the germline V gene are SGHDT and YYEEEE. V gave up 5 bases and J gave up 3 bases, with 23 bases separating them. The CDR3 is 17 residues long. In nucleotides, the CDR3 is TGTGCCAGCAGGGGCGGACAGTCCGTGTACCTTTACTATGGCTACACCTTC. It is translated as CASRGGQSVYLYYGYTF. Combining the CDR3 with reference TRBV5-6 and TRBJ1-2 gives the whole variable domain DAGVTQSPTHLIKTRGQQVTLRCSPKSGHDTVSWYQQALGQGPQFIFQYYEEEERQRGNFPDRFSGHQFPNYSSELNVNALLLGDSALYLCASRGGQSVYLYYGYTFGSGTRLTVV.

The chain uses TRBV19 and TRBJ2-7, with D possibly matching TRBD1 (6 bases). V was trimmed by 3 bases and J by 6 bases, leaving 12 bases between them. Germline lookup yields CDR1 LNHDA and CDR2 SQIVND (reference sequence). The CDR3 is made up of 13 amino acids. The CDR3 coding sequence is TGTGCCAGTAGTATGGGGCCAGGGGTCGAGCAGTACTTC. It specifies CASSMGPGVEQYF.

J is TRBJ1-2 and V is TRBV7-6, with 10 bases fitting TRBD1. Germline loops: CDR1 SGHVS, CDR2 FNYEAQ. V dropped 0 bases and J dropped 6; count of bases not matched to a gene: 7. The length of the CDR3 is 16 residues. CDR3 DNA: TGTGCCAGCAGCTTAGCGCTACCGGGACAGGGGAATGGCTACACCTTC. Its translation: CASSLALPGQGNGYTF.

The V and J genes are TRBV5-1 and TRBJ2-5; D may be TRBD2 (5 bases). The CDR3 is 15 residues long. Germline CDR1 and CDR2: SGHRS and YFSETQ. V was shortened by 0 bases and J by 7 bases, with 16 bases between the two germline ends. As DNA, the CDR3 is TGCGCCAGCAGCTTGGATCCTGGGAGCGAAGGGACCCAGTACTTC. It yields the protein CASSLDPGSEGTQYF.

The chain is built from TRBV25-1 and TRBJ2-2; 10 positions agree with TRBD1. With V trimmed by 5 bases and J by 3 bases, 6 bases remained unmatched. This CDR3 contains 16 residues. CDR1 and CDR2 from the germline V gene are MGHDK and SYGVNS. CDR3 sequence (DNA): TGTGCCAGCAGTAACTCCGGGACAGGGGACACCGGGGAGCTGTTTTTT. Its translation: CASSNSGTGDTGELFF.

This clone showed up just a few times. The V gene is TRBV11-2, the J gene TRBJ2-1, with TRBD2 matching 12 bases. The V segment lost 5 bases and the J segment 3 bases; nucleotides outside the gene matches: 8. This CDR3 comprises 17 residues. Looked up from germline, CDR1 is SGHAT and CDR2 is FQNNGV. DNA for the CDR3: TGTGCCAGCAGCCCTCGGACTAGCGGGACGGTCTACAATGAGCAGTTCTTC. This gives the protein CASSPRTSGTVYNEQFF.

V and J are TRBV5-1 and TRBJ2-7, with D maybe TRBD2 (6 bases). The CDR3 contains 15 residues. Between the trimmed V and J ends, which lost 4 bases and 3 bases, there was a span of 17 bases. Germline V CDR1 and CDR2: SGHRS, YFSETQ. CDR3 sequence: CASSRGIGTGYEQYF. DNA of the CDR3: TGCGCCAGCAGCCGCGGGATCGGGACCGGCTACGAGCAGTACTTC. The whole variable domain, remainder taken from reference TRBV5-1 and TRBJ2-7, is KAGVTQTPRYLIKTRGQQVTLSCSPISGHRSVSWYQQTPGQGLQFLFEYFSETQRNKGNFPGRFSGRQFSNSRSEMNVSTLELGDSALYLCASSRGIGTGYEQYFGPGTRLTVT.

This clone was observed a few times. This chain links TRBV30 with TRBJ2-3, with 9 positions matching TRBD2. Germline CDR1 GTSNPN, CDR2 SVGIG (reference sequence). This CDR3 region has 15 residues. With 3 bases clipped from V and 2 bases from J, the junction kept 6 bases outside the gene matches. CDR3 coding DNA: TGTGCCTGGAGGGCGGGAGGGTCCCCCACAGATACGCAGTATTTT. It translates to CAWRAGGSPTDTQYF.

J is TRBJ2-5 and V is TRBV5-6; 12 bases agree with TRBD2. The J call may be mistaken, given a closer DNA end match to TRBJ2-7. This CDR3 has 17 amino acids. Looked up from germline, CDR1 is SGHDT and CDR2 is YYEEEE. The CDR3 bases are TGTGCCAGCAGCTTGGAAGACCGACTAGCGGGAGAGTACGAGCAGTACTTC. This codes for CASSLEDRLAGEYEQYF.

Only a few counts were recorded for this clone. DNA for the CDR3: TGTGCCAGCGACGGTGCCAGGGGAGTCACCGGGGAGCTGTTTTTT. It translates to CASDGARGVTGELFF. The chain employs TRBV5-6 and TRBJ2-2, with a weak D call TRBD1 (6 bases). Per germline, CDR1 SGHDT and CDR2 YYEEEE. This CDR3 contains 15 residues. Trimming shortened V by 7 bases and J by 4 bases, and 17 bases separated the two germline ends.

The chain employs TRBV6-6 and TRBJ1-1; D is unclear. The germline V gene encodes CDR1 MNHNY and CDR2 SVGAGI (reference sequence). V lost 0 bases to trimming and J lost 5 bases, with 10 bases between them. This CDR3 has 14 amino acids. The CDR3 is CASSYSSEGTEAFF. CDR3 coding DNA: TGTGCCAGCAGTTACTCGAGCGAGGGAACTGAAGCTTTCTTT.

The gene calls are TRBV5-1 and TRBJ2-2; tentative D call: TRBD1 (6 bases). V shed 4 bases and J shed 5 bases, with 9 bases lying between them. This CDR3 spans 13 amino acids. CDR1 and CDR2 (germline): SGHRS, YFSETQ. CDR3 sequence reads: CASSIRGTGELFF. CDR3 coding DNA: TGCGCCAGCAGCATCAGGGGAACCGGGGAGCTGTTTTTT.

The CDR3 here is CASSFQGADYGYTF. The DNA of the CDR3 is TGCGCCAGCAGCTTTCAGGGGGCAGACTATGGCTACACCTTC. V and J are TRBV5-1 and TRBJ1-2; 8 bases fit TRBD1. Germline trimming cut 2 bases from V and 3 bases from J; bases unmatched to any gene: 3. Germline V gene data show CDR1 as SGHRS and CDR2 as YFSETQ. This CDR3 comprises 14 residues. The full variable domain, with the rest looked up from reference TRBV5-1 and TRBJ1-2, is KAGVTQTPRYLIKTRGQQVTLSCSPISGHRSVSWYQQTPGQGLQFLFEYFSETQRNKGNFPGRFSGRQFSNSRSEMNVSTLELGDSALYLCASSFQGADYGYTFGSGTRLTVV.